This T cell receptor beta chain was sequenced during a study of blood T cells in healthy people across ages. Notes on the study in general: PBMCs went unsorted, and a conclusive naive versus antigen-experienced comparison was therefore prevented. Diversity of TCR beta per million T cells declined in a roughly linear way with age.

With 5 bases removed from V and 7 bases from J, the gap between germline ends came to 13 bases. This CDR3 contains 13 residues. Looked up from germline, CDR1 is MNHEY and CDR2 is SVGAGI. The second PCR ran about 6 to 11 cycles with a sample-barcoded 5' primer and J-beta primers. TCRdb reprocessed the 5' RACE reads via MiXCR and lists one record per CDR3 protein. The sample comprises almost 1 million distinct CDR3 sequences, about 53% of which are singletons, and about 20% rests with the top ten. A note on this clonotype: Its antigen is undetermined.

This chain joins TRBV6-5 and TRBJ2-3, with D hard to call. This sequence was found in a woman in her sixties or seventies in good health. The sample comprised blood. CDR3 protein: CASSQAPRNTQYF. The CDR3 region has the DNA TGTGCCAGCAGTCAGGCCCCTAGAAATACGCAGTATTTT.